This T cell receptor (beta chain) was identified during a study of blood T cell repertoires in COVID-19. Across the whole study: PBMCs, B-cell-depleted T cells, or T cells provided the cDNA or gDNA that made up the material.

The CDR3 has 14 residues. The trim removed 1 base at V and 6 bases at J, leaving 2 bases unmatched. The V gene's germline CDR1 is SGHNT and CDR2 YENEEA. Profiled with immunoSEQ multiplex PCR; TCRdb holds only in-frame clones, not every one. The repertoire has tens of thousands of clones, around 75% of them found once; the top ten carry about 6%. The receptor was isolated from a man in his 70s with COVID-19, enrolled during active disease. V gene TRBV11-3 combines with J gene TRBJ1-4; 7 bases are a match to TRBD1. The sequencing sample was made of peripheral blood. The CDR3 region has the DNA TGTGCCAGCAGCTTAGCCAGGGGGGATGAAAAACTGTTTTTT. It encodes CASSLARGDEKLFF.